The clone carrying this T cell receptor beta chain was recorded many times. Its antigen is unknown. The CDR3 is cut off 3 residues early in the read; its end comes from the germline J gene. Donors gave roughly 5 to 8 ml heparinized peripheral whole blood. The sample originates from a study of T cell clonality in common variable immunodeficiency. CDR3 length: 14 residues. Trimming cost V 5 bases and J 5 bases; bases outside gene matches: 12. Germline V gives CDR1 DFQATT, CDR2 SNEGSKA (reference sequence). Whole-study findings and limits: CVID subjects had higher TCRbeta clonality than healthy controls, most marked in about a third. Fewer TCRbeta clones were shared among CVID subjects than controls. Fewer deletions and N-nucleotide insertions were reportedly seen in common variable immunodeficiency TCR beta sequences.

TCRdb's table, derived via immunoSEQ multiplex PCR, lists solely in-frame clones and lacks some. The table lists 40,000 to 45,000 clones, with no singletons. The sequence came from a person aged 18 to 70 in good health. Sequencing was done on a sample of peripheral blood mononuclear cells. The chain carries TRBV20-1 and TRBJ2-7, with 7 bases aligning to TRBD1. The sequenced part of the CDR3 DNA is TGCAGTGCTTTTAGGGGGCCCTTGTTCGACGAG. Translation: CSAFRGPLFDE. The complete CDR3 reads CSAFRGPLFDEQYF.